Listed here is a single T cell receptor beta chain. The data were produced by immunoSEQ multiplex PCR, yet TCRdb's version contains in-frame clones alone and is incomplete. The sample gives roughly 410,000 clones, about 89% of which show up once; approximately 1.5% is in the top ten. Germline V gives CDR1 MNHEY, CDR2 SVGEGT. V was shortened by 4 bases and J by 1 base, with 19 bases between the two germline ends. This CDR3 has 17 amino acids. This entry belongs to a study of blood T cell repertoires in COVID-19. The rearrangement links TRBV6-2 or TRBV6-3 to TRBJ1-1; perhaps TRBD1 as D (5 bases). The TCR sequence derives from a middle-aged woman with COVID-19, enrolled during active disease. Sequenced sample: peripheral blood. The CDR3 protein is CASSSFPGGRQNTEAFF. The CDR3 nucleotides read TGTGCCAGCAGTTCGTTCCCGGGGGGACGGCAGAACACTGAAGCTTTCTTT.